This is a list of T cell receptor beta chains from one sample in a study of blood T cells in healthy people across ages. Via MiXCR, TCRdb re-called the 5' RACE reads, giving one row per CDR3 protein. Of 600,000 to 850,000 distinct CDR3 sequences in the sample, roughly 47% were seen once. The material sequenced was blood. The source of these receptors is a woman in her sixties in good health. CDR3s include the opening cysteine and the closing phenylalanine or tryptophan. The D gene is left open where the match is weak. Clone size is shown for a subset of rows, as once, few, many or a class of expanded clone.

TGCGCCAGCAGCTTGTGGGGACCGGGGACTGAAGCTTTCTTT | CASSLWGPGTEAFF | TRBV5-1 | - | TRBJ1-1 | -
TGTGCCAGCAGTTACTCTCCTTGGACTAGCGGGAATCGCTCCTACAATGAGCAGTTCTTC | CASSYSPWTSGNRSYNEQFF | TRBV6-2/TRBV6-3 | TRBD2 | TRBJ2-1 | few
TGTGCCAGCAGCCAAGAGGGACTAGCGGGAGGGCCTCGGCTGGAGACCCAGTACTTC | CASSQEGLAGGPRLETQYF | TRBV3-1 | TRBD2 | TRBJ2-5 | once
TGCAGCGTTGGACCGAGACAGGGGCCCTACGAGCAGTACTTC | CSVGPRQGPYEQYF | TRBV29-1 | TRBD1 | TRBJ2-7 | -
TGTGCCAGCAGCCAGTCAGGCCCCTACGAGCAGTACTTC | CASSQSGPYEQYF | TRBV3-1 | - | TRBJ2-7 | -
TGTGCCAGCAGCCAAGCCGACAGCCTGTACGAGCAGTACTTC | CASSQADSLYEQYF | TRBV3-1 | - | TRBJ2-7 | few
TGTGCCAGCAGCTTAGATTCCCAGGCGCTAAAGATGTTGAGGGGTGAGCAGTTCTTC | CASSLDSQALKMLRGEQFF | TRBV11-2 | - | TRBJ2-1 | -
TGTGCCATCAGTGATTTAACAGTCTTCCTAGGGACCGGGGCCAACGTCCTGACTTTC | CAISDLTVFLGTGANVLTF | TRBV10-3 | - | TRBJ2-6 | -
TGCGCCAGCAGCCAACCAAGACTAGCGGGAGTCGTTGAGCAGTTCTTC | CASSQPRLAGVVEQFF | TRBV4-3 | TRBD2 | TRBJ2-1 | few
TGTGCCAGCAGCCGAGCGGGAGGGGACGAGCAGTACTTC | CASSRAGGDEQYF | TRBV7-2 | TRBD2 | TRBJ2-7 | many
TGTGCCAGCAGTTCCACAGACTATGGCACAGATACGCAGTATTTT | CASSSTDYGTDTQYF | TRBV27 | - | TRBJ2-3 | -
TGTGCCAGCAGCCTCTGGTACCGACAGGGGGATCGCGACTATGGCTACACCTTC | CASSLWYRQGDRDYGYTF | TRBV21-1 | - | TRBJ1-2 | few
TGTGCCAGCAGAGAGCCACCCTACGAGCAGTACTTC | CASREPPYEQYF | TRBV6-2/TRBV6-3 | - | TRBJ2-7 | few
TGTGCCAGCAGGTCAACAGGGGGAGCAAATCAGCCCCAGCATTTT | CASRSTGGANQPQHF | TRBV12-3/TRBV12-4 | TRBD1 | TRBJ1-5 | -
TGTGCCAGCAGCCCTCCTCCCGGGGGGAATGAGCAGTTCTTC | CASSPPPGGNEQFF | TRBV7-2 | TRBD2 | TRBJ2-1 | -
TGTGCCAGCAGTCCTGACAGGGGGGCATCTGAAGCTTTCTTT | CASSPDRGASEAFF | TRBV28 | TRBD1 | TRBJ1-1 | -
TGCAGTGCCCCCCGGGATAGCAATCAGCCCCAGCATTTT | CSAPRDSNQPQHF | TRBV20-1 | - | TRBJ1-5 | many
TGTGCCAGCAGCCAAGATGAAGGACAGTCCTACGAGCAGTACTTC | CASSQDEGQSYEQYF | TRBV4-2 | - | TRBJ2-7 | few
TGCGCCAGCAGCAGAGATCGGACAGGGGGCGGAGAGCAGTACTTC | CASSRDRTGGGEQYF | TRBV5-1 | TRBD1 | TRBJ2-7 | -
TGTGCCAGCAGTACGGACCAGAGCTCCTACAATGAGCAGTTCTTC | CASSTDQSSYNEQFF | TRBV6-1 | - | TRBJ2-1 | -
TGTGCCAGCAGCCTGACTAGCGGATTTACCTACAATGAGCAGTACTTC | CASSLTSGFTYNEQYF | TRBV7-3 | TRBD2 | TRBJ2-5 | -
TGCGCCAGCAGCTCTTCTAGGCCGACAGATACGCAGTATTTT | CASSSSRPTDTQYF | TRBV5-1 | - | TRBJ2-3 | -
TGCAGTGCTAGAGATAGGACAGGGGGAGGCGAGCAGTACTTC | CSARDRTGGGEQYF | TRBV20-1 | TRBD1 | TRBJ2-7 | few
TGTGCCACCAGCAGAGATCTGCGGGGCGAGACCCAGTACTTC | CATSRDLRGETQYF | TRBV15 | - | TRBJ2-5 | -
TGTGCCAGCAGTGGAGACAGGGGCCAAACTGAAGCTTTCTTT | CASSGDRGQTEAFF | TRBV2 | TRBD1 | TRBJ1-1 | -
TGTGCCAGCAGCCAAGTCAGCGGGGGGACCTACAATGAGCAGTTCTTC | CASSQVSGGTYNEQFF | TRBV4-2 | TRBD2 | TRBJ2-1 | -
TGTGCCAGCAGCCAAGCCTCGACGCAGTATTTT | CASSQASTQYF | TRBV3-1 | - | TRBJ2-3 | -
TGTGCCAGCAGGGTTGGGGGCAAGGTCACAGATACGCAGTATTTT | CASRVGGKVTDTQYF | TRBV2 | - | TRBJ2-3 | -
TGCAGTGCTAGAGATGGGGACCGAGTAAAAAACCAGTACTTC | CSARDGDRVKNQYF | TRBV20-1 | - | TRBJ2-5 | -
TGCGCCAGCAGGCTGGGACAGGGGAATGAAAAACTGTTTTTT | CASRLGQGNEKLFF | TRBV5-1 | TRBD1 | TRBJ1-4 | few
TGCAGTGCCAAAAGACTCCAAGAGACCCAGTACTTC | CSAKRLQETQYF | TRBV20-1 | - | TRBJ2-5 | few
TGTGCCAGCAGCAAAGTCAAGGCGGACTCCTACGAGCAGTACTTC | CASSKVKADSYEQYF | TRBV21-1 | - | TRBJ2-7 | many
TGCAGTGCCCAACCAGGCGGGAATACAGATACGCAGTATTTT | CSAQPGGNTDTQYF | TRBV20-1 | - | TRBJ2-3 | few
TGTGCCAGCAGCTGGGGAGGGAAGGGGGTCCAAGAGACCCAGTTCTTC | CASSWGGKGVQETQFF | TRBV9 | - | TRBJ2-1 | few
TGTGCCAGCAGCTTGGGGGACGGACCCCCACAAGAGACCCAGTACTTC | CASSLGDGPPQETQYF | TRBV7-3 | - | TRBJ2-5 | many
TGTGCCAGCAGTGAATTGCGACTAGCGGGAGATGAGCAGTTCTTC | CASSELRLAGDEQFF | TRBV25-1 | TRBD2 | TRBJ2-1 | few